Below, 22 T cell receptor beta chains from the same sample are listed, as sequenced in a study of CD8 T cells in Susac syndrome. cDNA came from 0.5 to 1 ug RNA primed by random hexamers. TCRdb re-called the immunoSEQ multiplex PCR reads with MiXCR, one entry per CDR3 protein. This table holds about 80,000 distinct CDR3 sequences, 94% found once. The sample comprised CD8+ T cells from PBMCs. The receptor source for this set is a human donor in good health.

V and J are TRBV20-1 and TRBJ2-7, with 10 bases aligning to TRBD1. Unmatched junction bases numbered 6, after V lost 1 base and J lost 3 bases. The CDR3 runs to 15 residues. CDR1 and CDR2 (germline): DFQATT, SNEGSKA (reference sequence). The CDR3 is CSARAGTGVFYEQYF. Here the CDR3 DNA reads TGCAGTGCTAGAGCCGGGACAGGGGTTTTCTACGAGCAGTACTTC.

V usage is TRBV29-1 and J usage is TRBJ1-1; D not certain. The CDR3 has 13 amino acids. V lost 8 bases and J lost 0, with 13 bases in between. Germline assignment: CDR1 SQVTM and CDR2 ANQGSEA. The CDR3 nucleotides read TGCAGCCTCCAGAGGGCTGTGAACACTGAAGCTTTCTTT. It codes for CSLQRAVNTEAFF.

The genes are TRBV5-6 and TRBJ2-2; perhaps TRBD1 as D (6 bases). The germline V and J ends were trimmed by 6 bases and 0 bases, with 9 bases remaining between them. Looked up from germline, CDR1 is SGHDT and CDR2 is YYEEEE. The CDR3 runs 14 residues. CDR3 protein: CASTGTPNTGELFF. CDR3 nucleotides: TGTGCCAGCACTGGGACACCGAACACCGGGGAGCTGTTTTTT.

V gene TRBV7-9 combines with J gene TRBJ1-2; TRBD1 matches 8 bases. This CDR3 has 13 amino acids. Germline CDR1 and CDR2: SEHNR and FQNEAQ (reference sequence). With V trimmed by 4 bases and J by 4 bases, 2 bases remained unmatched. In nucleotides, the CDR3 is TGTGCCAGCAGCTCCGGACAGGGCTATGGCTACACCTTC. Protein: CASSSGQGYGYTF.

The rearrangement joins TRBV5-1 to TRBJ1-2; TRBD1 matches 8 bases. The CDR3 sequence is 17 residues long. The V and J ends lost 0 bases and 5 bases, in that order; junction bases with no gene match: 12. The germline V gene has CDR1 SGHRS and CDR2 YFSETQ. The CDR3 loop reads CASSLADRGAPSYGYTF. CDR3 bases: TGCGCCAGCAGCTTGGCCGACAGGGGCGCACCGTCATATGGCTACACCTTC.

Worth noting for this clonotype: A read error may produce the germline difference seen at one junction end. J is TRBJ2-3 and V is TRBV12-3 or TRBV12-4; D call uncertain. CDR3 size: 13 residues. The CDR3 DNA sequence: TGTGCCAGCAGTTTCTCCAGCACGGATACGCAGTATTTT. Translating gives CASSFSSTDTQYF.

The rearrangement links TRBV12-3 or TRBV12-4 to TRBJ2-1; 10 bases agree with TRBD2. With 6 bases clipped from V and 5 bases from J, the junction kept 7 bases outside the gene matches. The CDR3 has 15 amino acids. CDR3 protein: CASSRGLADNNEQFF. In DNA form, the CDR3 reads TGTGCCAGCAGCCGTGGACTAGCGGACAACAATGAGCAGTTCTTC.

The chain uses TRBV20-1 and TRBJ1-1; D is unresolved. With 6 bases removed from V and 1 base from J, the gap between germline ends came to 12 bases. The CDR3 has 13 residues. CDR1 is DFQATT and CDR2 is SNEGSKA in the germline V gene (reference sequence). CDR3 sequence reads: CSANSPGNTEAFF. The DNA for the CDR3 is TGCAGTGCCAATTCCCCAGGGAACACTGAAGCTTTCTTT.

The gene calls are TRBV20-1 and TRBJ2-7; possible D gene TRBD2, 6 bases. V lost 0 bases and J lost 8, with 14 bases in between. Germline-derived CDR1 and CDR2 are DFQATT and SNEGSKA (reference sequence). The CDR3 is made up of 13 amino acids. CDR3 loop: CSARDGASGQQYV. The CDR3 DNA sequence: TGCAGTGCTAGAGATGGGGCCAGCGGGCAGCAGTACGTC.

This chain links TRBV19 with TRBJ2-3; the D is unclear. V lost 1 base and J lost 9, with 2 bases in between. Germline V gene data show CDR1 as LNHDA and CDR2 as SQIVND (reference sequence). The CDR3 contains 10 residues. The CDR3 sequence is CASSIVTQYF. CDR3 nucleotides: TGTGCCAGTAGTATAGTAACGCAGTATTTT.

The chain recombines TRBV28 with TRBJ2-1, with 8 bases that match TRBD2. CDR3 length: 17 amino acids. Germline-derived CDR1 and CDR2 are MDHEN and SYDVKM. The V segment lost 2 bases and the J segment 1 base; nucleotides outside the gene matches: 7. The CDR3 loop reads CASSLGLAGSSYNEQFF. The CDR3 DNA reads TGTGCCAGCAGTTTAGGGCTAGCGGGTTCATCCTACAATGAGCAGTTCTTC.

The chain links TRBV11-2 to TRBJ2-7; 7 positions match TRBD2. The V gene's germline CDR1 is SGHAT and CDR2 FQNNGV. J was trimmed by 5 bases and V by 5 bases; bases with no gene match: 6. The CDR3 consists of 13 residues. CDR3 residues: CASSNSGFHEQYV. As DNA, the CDR3 is TGTGCCAGCAGCAATAGCGGGTTCCACGAGCAGTACGTC.

This chain links TRBV9 with TRBJ2-2; 15 nucleotides agree with TRBD2. The ends lost 4 bases at V and 7 bases at J; junction bases unmatched: 11. The CDR3 contains 18 residues. CDR1 is SGDLS, CDR2 YYNGEE, per germline. For the CDR3, the DNA is TGTGCCAGCAGCCCTCCGGGACTAGCGGGAGGACGGTACGGGGAGCTGTTTTTT. Encoded protein: CASSPPGLAGGRYGELFF.

CDR3 sequence (DNA): TGTGCCAGCAGCACCGTAGCGGGAGGGGCCAACGTCCTGACTTTC. This gives the protein CASSTVAGGANVLTF. The chain uses TRBV7-9 and TRBJ2-6, with 8 bases fitting TRBD2. V dropped 5 bases and J dropped 4; count of bases not matched to a gene: 4. Germline V CDR1 and CDR2: SEHNR, FQNEAQ (reference sequence). The CDR3 contains 15 residues. Looking up the rest from reference TRBV7-9 and TRBJ2-6 gives the full variable domain: DTGVSQNPRHKITKRGQNVTFRCDPISEHNRLYWYRQTLGQGPEFLTYFQNEAQLEKSRLLSDRFSAERPKGSFSTLEIQRTEQGDSAMYLCASSTVAGGANVLTFGAGSRLTVL.

The J gene is TRBJ1-1, the V gene TRBV27; possibly TRBD1 for D (5 bases). Germline CDR1 MNHEY, CDR2 SMNVEV (reference sequence). This CDR3 comprises 12 residues. V dropped 8 bases and J dropped 5 bases, with 12 bases sitting between them. The CDR3: CASGSEGTEAFF. Here the CDR3 DNA reads TGTGCCAGCGGCTCGGAGGGGACTGAAGCTTTCTTT.

The genes are TRBV6-2 or TRBV6-3 and TRBJ2-3; unclear D gene. V lost 6 bases to trimming and J lost 3 bases, with 10 bases between them. The CDR3 consists of 13 residues. The germline CDR1 and CDR2 sequences are MNHEY and SVGEGT. The CDR3 coding sequence is TGTGCCAGCAGATTAGAGATGACAGATACGCAGTATTTT. This sequence encodes CASRLEMTDTQYF.

This chain joins TRBV9 and TRBJ1-1; D is unresolved. This CDR3 spans 15 amino acids. Looked up from germline, CDR1 is SGDLS and CDR2 is YYNGEE. V was trimmed by 2 bases and J by 0 bases, leaving 11 bases between them. The chain's CDR3 is CASSVPDGMNTEAFF. The CDR3 DNA sequence: TGTGCCAGCAGCGTCCCGGACGGAATGAACACTGAAGCTTTCTTT.

The V gene is TRBV7-2, the J gene TRBJ1-6; TRBD1 might be the D (6 bases). CDR1 and CDR2 (germline): SGHTA, FQGNSA. V was shortened by 5 bases and J by 8 bases, with 16 bases between the two germline ends. This CDR3 has 15 residues. DNA for the CDR3: TGTGCCAGCAGCCCCAACAGGGTTCTAGATTCACCCCTCCACTTT. Protein product: CASSPNRVLDSPLHF.

The chain has TRBV7-2 and TRBJ2-1; D unclear. This CDR3 has 13 amino acids. Trimming removed 1 base at V and 5 bases at J, with 6 bases between. The germline CDR1 and CDR2 sequences are SGHTA and FQGNSA. The CDR3 DNA is TGTGCCAGCAGCTTAGTCTCAGACAATGAGCAGTTCTTC. Translated, it gives CASSLVSDNEQFF.

The rearrangement uses TRBV6-6 and TRBJ1-1; possible D gene TRBD1, 6 bases. With 6 bases removed from V and 10 bases from J, the gap between germline ends came to 12 bases. This CDR3 contains 11 residues. In germline, CDR1 is MNHNY, CDR2 SVGAGI (reference sequence). The CDR3 DNA reads TGTGCCAGCAGGCGGACAGCCGGAGCTTTCTTT. This codes for CASRRTAGAFF.

The DNA of the CDR3 is TGTGCCAGCAGGAACAGGGCCATGAACACTGAAGCTTTCTTT. Amino acid sequence: CASRNRAMNTEAFF. The gene calls are TRBV27 and TRBJ1-1; possible D gene TRBD1, 6 bases. In germline, CDR1 is MNHEY, CDR2 SMNVEV (reference sequence). This CDR3 spans 14 amino acids. V was clipped by 6 bases and J by 0 bases, with 11 bases between them.

The chain has TRBV6-5 and TRBJ1-2; the D gene is possibly TRBD1 (6 bases). Germline lookup yields CDR1 MNHEY and CDR2 SVGAGI. The V end lost 5 bases, the J end lost 4 bases, and 8 bases lay between the germline ends. The CDR3 length is 12 residues. The CDR3 DNA sequence: TGTGCCAGCAGTACGGACAGCTATGGCTACACCTTC. Translated, it gives CASSTDSYGYTF.